Listed below are T cell receptor beta chains from one sample, sequenced in a study of control samples from healthy donors and cancer patients. TCRdb's table, derived via immunoSEQ multiplex PCR, lists solely in-frame clones and lacks some. Among about 120,000 clones listed, 80% to 90% were seen once. Sequencing used blood. Receptors originate from a man between 25 and 39 years old in good health. The CDR3 runs from the conserved cysteine through the conserved F or W.

TRBJ2-2,TRBV28,CASSFLGGNTGELFF
TRBJ2-5,TRBV9,CASSVSRGKTQYF
TRBJ2-6,TRBV5-1,CASSLGYSGANVLTF
TRBJ1-5,TRBV4-2,CASSQGNNQPQHF
TRBJ2-5,TRBV7-2,CASSLGPGGKETQYF
TRBJ1-5,TRBV7-9,CASSIGDHQPQHF
TRBJ2-2,TRBV7-8,CASSPLGGNTGELFF
TRBJ2-2,TRBV1,CTSSHRTGTHKSNPNTGELFF
TRBJ2-1,TRBV5-4,CASSPTVGTVTLVHNEQFF
TRBJ1-2,TRBV3-1/TRBV3-2,CASSQEGRRHYGYTF
TRBJ1-1,TRBV29-1,CSSPGGGGQDTEAFF
TRBJ1-2,TRBV19,CASSMTANYGYTF
TRBJ1-1,TRBV3-1/TRBV3-2,CASSPGLRDTEAFF
TRBJ2-6,TRBV30,CAWSVMSSGANVLTF
TRBJ1-1,TRBV29-1,CSGWTGNEAFF
TRBJ1-4,TRBV25-1,CASSEQGRKNEKLFF
TRBJ2-1,TRBV18,CASSPNKLAGHNEQFF
TRBJ1-2,TRBV10-3,CALQRQGSNYGYTF
TRBJ1-1,TRBV6-1,CASSEKGNTEAFF
TRBJ1-1,TRBV25-1,CASNAAGGNFF